This record covers a single T cell receptor beta chain. Sequenced by immunoSEQ multiplex PCR; TCRdb stores in-frame clones only, minus some. This sample carries under 300,000 clones, approximately 86% of them seen once, and the ten largest clones take around 14%. This entry comes from a study of blood T cell repertoires in COVID-19. Germline V gene data show CDR1 as SQVTM and CDR2 as ANQGSEA. Trimming at V came to 6 bases and at J to 5 bases, leaving 11 bases not matched to a gene. This CDR3 has 14 residues. What was sequenced was peripheral blood. The rearrangement joins TRBV29-1 to TRBJ2-5, with 8 positions matching TRBD1. This receptor was taken from a woman aged 70-85 years with COVID-19, enrolled during active disease. CDR3: CSVPWTGRGETQYF. CDR3 nucleotides: TGCAGCGTCCCTTGGACAGGGAGAGGGGAGACCCAGTACTTC.